These 19 T cell receptor beta chains came from one sample sequenced in a study of T cells in women clearing cervical HPV infection. Clones were read by immunoSEQ multiplex PCR, and TCRdb kept only the in-frame ones, dropping some. In total, the table holds about 37,000 clones. The sample was blood buffy coat. The receptors were gathered from a woman between 18 and 75 years old with a cervical HPV16 infection that either progressed to CIN3+ or cleared (not recorded which).

The CDR3 is CASSLRTGGFEKLFF. The sequenced CDR3 bases are TGCGCCAGCAGCCTCCGGACAGGGGGATTCGAAAAA. The gene calls are TRBV5-1 and TRBJ1-4, with 10 bases aligning to TRBD1. The read comes to an end 3 residues before the CDR3 does, leaving the germline J gene to fill in the end. Germline lookup yields CDR1 SGHRS and CDR2 YFSETQ. The CDR3 is made up of 15 amino acids. J gave up 8 bases and V 4 bases, and 8 bases lay outside the gene matches.

Concerning this clone itself: The CDR3 goes on 3 residues after the read ends, and that part is filled in from the germline J gene. This chain uses TRBV7-9 with TRBJ2-7; a weak D match, TRBD2 (5 bases). The V end lost 1 base, the J end lost 5 bases, and 12 bases lay between the germline ends. This CDR3 has 14 amino acids. The germline V gene has CDR1 SEHNR and CDR2 FQNEAQ (reference sequence). This CDR3 reads CASSLERVEDEQYF. CDR3 DNA (partial): TGTGCCAGCAGCTTAGAGAGGGTGGAGGACGAG.

Comment on this clone: Coverage ceases 3 residues before the CDR3 finishes, and the germline J gene fills in the end. The chain couples TRBV19 to TRBJ1-2, with a possible D match to TRBD1 (6 bases). The CDR3 extends over 13 amino acids. Germline V gene sequence: CDR1 LNHDA, CDR2 SQIVND (reference sequence). The CDR3 sequence is CASAGGRIRGYTF. The part of the CDR3 DNA that was read is TGTGCCAGTGCGGGGGGCCGGATAAGGGGC.

Points on this clone: The CDR3 end falls 3 residues outside the read, so it is completed with the germline J gene. V and J are TRBV12-5 and TRBJ1-2; 8 bases align to TRBD1. The CDR3 totals 15 residues. The germline CDR1 and CDR2 sequences are LGHNT and FRNRAP. V dropped 4 bases and J dropped 7; count of bases not matched to a gene: 11. CDR3 sequence: CASGSTGEEAFGYTF. Partial CDR3 DNA: TGTGCTAGTGGTTCGACAGGGGAAGAAGCGTTTGGC.

A word on this clone: The observed sequence ends 3 residues before the CDR3 terminus, with the missing tail filled in from the germline J gene. The chain is built from TRBV28 and TRBJ2-7; 7 bases agree with TRBD2. The ends lost 5 bases at V and 6 bases at J; junction bases unmatched: 10. This CDR3 has 14 residues. The germline V gene has CDR1 MDHEN and CDR2 SYDVKM. The CDR3 loop is CASSPRTRLGEQYF. The part of the CDR3 DNA that was read is TGTGCCAGCAGTCCCAGGACTAGACTTGGCGAG.

Note on this clone: Sequencing ends 3 residues short of the CDR3 end; the germline J gene provides the rest. V and J are TRBV10-3 and TRBJ1-4, with 8 nucleotides matching TRBD1. This CDR3 region has 14 residues. CDR1 is ENHRY, CDR2 SYGVKD, per germline. The ends lost 6 bases at V and 5 bases at J; junction bases unmatched: 5. CDR3 DNA, as far as it was read: TGTGCCATCAGCCAGGGACAGGAAAATGAAAAA. Amino acid sequence: CAISQGQENEK. The entire CDR3 protein reads CAISQGQENEKLFF.

Note on this clone: The read stops 3 residues short of the end of the CDR3; the missing end is completed from the germline J gene. J is TRBJ2-3 and V is TRBV19; 14 nucleotides match TRBD2. The J segment lost 5 bases and the V segment lost 3 bases, leaving 1 base of the junction unmatched. This CDR3 has 15 amino acids. Germline V gene lookup returns CDR1 LNHDA and CDR2 SQIVND (reference sequence). Here the CDR3 reads CASSIGLAGGDTQYF. The DNA read from the CDR3 is TGTGCCAGTAGTATCGGACTAGCGGGAGGAGATACG.

In regard to this clone: Read data end 3 residues before the CDR3 end; the end is taken from the germline J gene. J is TRBJ2-3 and V is TRBV12-5; D is possibly TRBD1 (5 bases). Trimming cost V 2 bases and J 1 base, with 16 bases left between them. Per germline, CDR1 LGHNT and CDR2 FRNRAP. The CDR3 covers 17 residues. The CDR3 reads CASGLPYVGAGTDTQYF. The part of the CDR3 DNA that was read is TGTGCTAGTGGTTTGCCCTACGTAGGGGCCGGCACAGATACG.

Regarding this clone: Read coverage stops 3 residues before the CDR3 terminus; the germline J gene supplies the remainder. This rearrangement joins TRBV2 to TRBJ2-2, with 8 bases identical to TRBD2. In germline, CDR1 is SNHLY, CDR2 FYNNEI. The CDR3 totals 15 residues. The J segment lost 5 bases and the V segment lost 8 bases, leaving 10 bases of the junction unmatched. Partial CDR3 DNA: TGTGCCAGCGGCGGGGTAGCGGGACGTACCGGGGAG. This gives the protein CASGGVAGRTGE. In full, the CDR3 reads CASGGVAGRTGELFF.

With regard to this clone: The read terminates 3 residues before the CDR3 end, so the remaining end is supplied by the germline J gene. The gene calls are TRBV7-2 and TRBJ1-2; the D is unclear. Germline lookup yields CDR1 SGHTA and CDR2 FQGNSA. The CDR3 has 15 residues. CDR3 loop: CASSLGLAAYNDYTF. CDR3 DNA (partial): TGTGCCAGCAGCTTAGGACTAGCGGCCTACAATGAC.

A remark on this clone: The read ends 3 residues early relative to the CDR3; the germline J gene fills the gap. This chain joins TRBV20-1 and TRBJ2-1; TRBD1 matches at 7 bases. This CDR3 contains 16 residues. Trimming at V came to 0 bases and at J to 7 bases, leaving 12 bases not matched to a gene. Germline lookup yields CDR1 DFQATT and CDR2 SNEGSKA (reference sequence). The CDR3 bases that were read are TGCAGTGCTAGAGAGGAGGAGACAGGGAAGGGAAATGAG. It yields the protein CSAREEETGKGNE. The CDR3 in its entirety is CSAREEETGKGNEQFF.

Details on this clone: The sequence runs out 3 residues before the end of the CDR3; the remainder is reconstructed from the germline J gene. J is TRBJ2-3 and V is TRBV5-1; TRBD2 agrees at 9 bases. From germline, CDR1 is SGHRS and CDR2 YFSETQ. The CDR3 spans 17 residues. Losses at the gene ends were 1 base for V and 0 bases for J; bases not matched to a gene: 6. CDR3 DNA (partial): TGCGCCAGCAGCTTGCGTCTAGCGGGGACTAGCACAGATACG. Encoded protein: CASSLRLAGTSTDT. The complete CDR3 reads CASSLRLAGTSTDTQYF.

As to this clone: Read data end 3 residues before the CDR3 end; the end is taken from the germline J gene. The chain is built from TRBV29-1 and TRBJ2-1; 9 bases match TRBD1. Germline V gene data show CDR1 as SQVTM and CDR2 as ANQGSEA. The CDR3 runs 13 residues. V trimming: 7 bases; J trimming: 6 bases; junction bases outside the gene matches: 7. CDR3 amino acids: CSGQGGGRNEQFF. Incomplete CDR3 DNA: TGCAGCGGACAGGGGGGTGGTCGCAATGAG.

A remark on this clone: From the germline J gene comes the end of the CDR3, since the read stops 3 residues before it. The chain carries TRBV6-1 and TRBJ2-7; tentative D call: TRBD1 (5 bases). V lost 1 base and J lost 5, with 18 bases in between. The CDR3 has 16 amino acids. Germline CDR1 and CDR2: MNHNS and SASEGT. CDR3 bases read: TGTGCCAGCAGTGAAGGAGGTCGAGCAGGGCAGGACGAG. It specifies CASSEGGRAGQDE. In full, the CDR3 is CASSEGGRAGQDEQYF.

A note on this clone: Sequencing ends 3 residues short of the CDR3 end; the germline J gene provides the rest. The chain employs TRBV19 and TRBJ2-2; 8 bases align to TRBD2. Looked up from germline, CDR1 is LNHDA and CDR2 is SQIVND (reference sequence). The CDR3 length is 16 residues. The junction had 5 bases not matched to a gene; V was cut back by 4 bases and J by 1 base. CDR3 protein: CASSTAGALNTGELFF. Incomplete CDR3 DNA: TGTGCCAGTAGTACAGCGGGAGCCTTGAACACCGGGGAG.

This clone is medium-sized (0.01 to 0.1%) by frequency. The read ends 3 residues before the CDR3 terminus; that terminus is restored from the germline J gene. V and J are TRBV20-1 and TRBJ2-7, with a weak D call TRBD1 (7 bases). V shed 3 bases and J shed 0 bases, with 15 bases lying between them. The CDR3 consists of 15 residues. Germline loops: CDR1 DFQATT, CDR2 SNEGSKA (reference sequence). The CDR3 bases that were read are TGCAGTGCTAGTAAGGGGGCGGGGAGCTCCTACGAG. Its protein is CSASKGAGSSYE. The whole CDR3 region reads CSASKGAGSSYEQYF.

As to this clone: Read coverage stops 3 residues before the CDR3 terminus; the germline J gene supplies the remainder. The chain combines TRBV6-1 with TRBJ1-6, with D perhaps TRBD1 (5 bases). The CDR3 has 14 residues. Trimming left V 4 bases short and J 6 bases short, with 10 bases between. Germline V gene data show CDR1 as MNHNS and CDR2 as SASEGT. Partial CDR3 DNA: TGTGCCAGCAGTGGATCTCAGGGTAATTCACCC. It is translated as CASSGSQGNSP. The entire CDR3 protein reads CASSGSQGNSPLHF.

Points on this clone: The read gets to within 3 residues of the CDR3 end, and the germline J gene fills in the rest. The V and J genes are TRBV19 and TRBJ1-2; D ambiguous. The CDR3 totals 16 residues. Germline values: CDR1 LNHDA, CDR2 SQIVND (reference sequence). The CDR3 DNA, read in part, is TGTGCCAGTACCCCCTTTTTAGGTGCGGGGATCAATGAC. Its protein product is CASTPFLGAGIND. The entire CDR3 sequence reads CASTPFLGAGINDYTF.

Comments on this clone: The DNA ends 3 residues before the CDR3 does, and the rest of the CDR3 is filled in from the germline J gene. The chain combines TRBV6-2 or TRBV6-3 with TRBJ1-4; 8 nucleotides agree with TRBD1. Germline V gene data show CDR1 as MNHEY and CDR2 as SVGEGT. The J segment lost 8 bases and the V segment lost 5 bases, leaving 7 bases of the junction unmatched. CDR3 length: 14 residues. CDR3 bases read: TGTGCCAGCAGTCAATCCAGGGGGCAGGAAAAA. It translates to CASSQSRGQEK. The whole CDR3 protein is CASSQSRGQEKLFF.